This is a list of T cell receptor beta chains from one sample in a study of chemoradiotherapy in HPV16-positive cancers. The data were produced by immunoSEQ multiplex PCR, yet TCRdb's version contains in-frame clones alone and is incomplete. The sample contains roughly 2,300 clones, nearly 90% of which appear only once. The sequences come from tumor tissue, collected from a patient who underwent chemoradiotherapy. These receptors all stem from a human donor with HPV-associated anogenital cancer. CDR3s include the opening cysteine and the closing phenylalanine or tryptophan. The order of the fields is D gene, V gene, clone size, J gene, CDR3 DNA, CDR3 protein. D genes are given only for firm matches. Expanded clones get a size class; other rows say once, few or many, or leave the size out.

d_call: .; v_call: TRBV14; clone_size: .; j_call: TRBJ2-7; cdr3_nt: TGTGCCAGCAGCCAAGAGGGAGAGCAGTACTTC; cdr3_aa: CASSQEGEQYF
d_call: .; v_call: TRBV6-5; clone_size: .; j_call: TRBJ1-4; cdr3_nt: TGTGCCAGCGGGTCAGGGAATGAAAAACTGTTTTTT; cdr3_aa: CASGSGNEKLFF
d_call: .; v_call: TRBV4-3; clone_size: .; j_call: TRBJ1-5; cdr3_nt: TGCGCCAGCAGCCAAGATCACCGAGGGGGTGCACATCAGCCCCAGCATTTT; cdr3_aa: CASSQDHRGGAHQPQHF
d_call: .; v_call: TRBV7-2; clone_size: .; j_call: TRBJ2-2; cdr3_nt: TGTGCCAGCAGCTTAGTTGGGGTGGACACCGGGGAGCTGTTTTTT; cdr3_aa: CASSLVGVDTGELFF
d_call: TRBD1; v_call: TRBV30; clone_size: .; j_call: TRBJ2-1; cdr3_nt: TGTGCCTGGAGTCCTGGGGACAGCCCCTACAATGAGCAGTTCTTC; cdr3_aa: CAWSPGDSPYNEQFF
d_call: .; v_call: TRBV6-5; clone_size: .; j_call: TRBJ1-2; cdr3_nt: TGTGCCAGCAGTCCAAAAGCTCATTTCTATGGCTACACCTTC; cdr3_aa: CASSPKAHFYGYTF
d_call: .; v_call: TRBV6-4; clone_size: .; j_call: TRBJ2-2; cdr3_nt: TGTGCCAGCAGTGACAGGGACACCGGGGAGCTGTTTTTT; cdr3_aa: CASSDRDTGELFF
d_call: TRBD1; v_call: TRBV9; clone_size: .; j_call: TRBJ1-4; cdr3_nt: TGTGCCAGCAGCGTATCAGGGGGCGTTGAAAAACTGTTTTTT; cdr3_aa: CASSVSGGVEKLFF
d_call: .; v_call: TRBV9; clone_size: .; j_call: TRBJ1-1; cdr3_nt: TGTGCCAGCAGCGCCGCTGGCGAAGCCACTGAAGCTTTCTTT; cdr3_aa: CASSAAGEATEAFF
d_call: TRBD2; v_call: TRBV9; clone_size: .; j_call: TRBJ2-2; cdr3_nt: TGTGCCAGCAGCGTATCTAGCGGGATCGGGGAGCTGTTTTTT; cdr3_aa: CASSVSSGIGELFF
d_call: .; v_call: TRBV19; clone_size: .; j_call: TRBJ2-5; cdr3_nt: TGTGCCAGTAGTATAGCCAGGCAAGAGACCCAGTACTTC; cdr3_aa: CASSIARQETQYF
d_call: .; v_call: TRBV7-2; clone_size: .; j_call: TRBJ2-7; cdr3_nt: TGTGCCAGCAGCTTAAGTGGGGAATACGAGCAGTACTTC; cdr3_aa: CASSLSGEYEQYF
d_call: .; v_call: TRBV5-5; clone_size: .; j_call: TRBJ2-7; cdr3_nt: TGTGCCAGCAGCTGGACAGACCCCTACGAGCAGTACTTC; cdr3_aa: CASSWTDPYEQYF
d_call: TRBD1; v_call: TRBV5-4; clone_size: .; j_call: TRBJ1-1; cdr3_nt: TGTGCCAGCAGCGTATTACAGGGGTGGTCTGAAGCTTTCTTT; cdr3_aa: CASSVLQGWSEAFF
d_call: .; v_call: TRBV7-8; clone_size: few; j_call: TRBJ1-1; cdr3_nt: TGTGCCAGCAGCCAAGAAAGGGGTCTTCAGGAAGCTTTCTTT; cdr3_aa: CASSQERGLQEAFF
d_call: TRBD1; v_call: TRBV5-8; clone_size: once; j_call: TRBJ1-5; cdr3_nt: TGTGCCAGCAGCCCCGGTGACAGGGAACAGCCCCAGCATTTT; cdr3_aa: CASSPGDREQPQHF